The 32 T cell receptor beta chains presented below share a single source sample, sequenced in a study of molecular identifiers for immune sequencing clone quantification. TCRdb reprocessed the PCR reads via MiXCR and lists one record per CDR3 protein. The table lists 68,000 or so distinct CDR3 sequences, around 17% of them singletons. The sequenced material came from naive CD8+ T cells from blood, with Jurkat cell RNA spiked in. The subset: FACS-sorted CD8+CD4-CCR7+CD45RA+ naive T cells. Every receptor here comes from a human donor in good health. Some libraries in this study had Jurkat cell RNA spiked in.

In its sample, this clonotype was seen many times. This rearrangement joins TRBV28 to TRBJ2-3; D remains unclear. The CDR3 has 13 residues. V lost 4 bases, J lost 2 bases, and 7 bases lay in between. Germline V lookup: CDR1 MDHEN, CDR2 SYDVKM. The CDR3 DNA reads as TGTGCCAGCAGTTATCGACTCACAGATACGCAGTATTTT. Translating gives CASSYRLTDTQYF. Together with reference TRBV28 and TRBJ2-3, the CDR3 gives the full variable domain: DVKVTQSSRYLVKRTGEKVFLECVQDMDHENMFWYRQDPGLGLRLIYFSYDVKMKEKGDIPEGYSVSREKKERFSLILESASTNQTSMYLCASSYRLTDTQYFGPGTRLTVL.

This clonotype appeared a single time. Possible read error: a much larger clone is one base away. The CDR3 loop reads CAISFRTSLTGELFF. CDR3 coding DNA: TGCGCCATCAGCTTCCGGACTAGCCTCACCGGGGAGCTGTTTTTT. The gene calls are TRBV4-1 and TRBJ2-2; 8 bases line up with TRBD2. Per germline, CDR1 MGHRA and CDR2 YSYEKL. The CDR3 is 15 residues long.

This clonotype was seen repeatedly, ten times or more. This chain connects TRBV20-1 to TRBJ1-3, with D possibly being TRBD1 (5 bases). The CDR3 has 15 residues. V was clipped by 1 base and J by 0 bases, with 10 bases between them. Germline CDR1 and CDR2: DFQATT and SNEGSKA (reference sequence). CDR3 DNA sequence: TGCAGTGCTAGAGCGTCAGGGTTCTCTGGAAACACCATATATTTT. Amino acids: CSARASGFSGNTIYF.

This clonotype was found many times. The chain couples TRBV3-1 to TRBJ1-4; the D gene is possibly TRBD1 (5 bases). The CDR3 extends over 13 amino acids. The germline V gene encodes CDR1 LGHDT and CDR2 YNNKEL (reference sequence). The V and J ends lost 8 bases and 5 bases respectively, with 12 bases between them. CDR3 in DNA: TGTGCCAGCCCCCTGGAGGGGAATGAAAAACTGTTTTTT. Protein: CASPLEGNEKLFF.

This clonotype was seen many times. CDR3 protein: CASSQANQAFF. DNA of the CDR3: TGTGCCAGCAGCCAGGCAAACCAAGCTTTCTTT. The rearrangement uses TRBV4-2 and TRBJ1-1; no clear D gene. Trimming cost V 3 bases and J 9 bases, with 8 bases left between them. The CDR3 runs 11 residues. Germline V gene data show CDR1 as LGHNA and CDR2 as YNFKEQ.

Many counts were recorded for this clonotype. The rearrangement uses TRBV11-3 and TRBJ2-7; 9 nucleotides agree with TRBD2. Germline CDR1 SGHNT, CDR2 YENEEA. The CDR3 is 14 amino acids. V lost 3 bases and J lost 4; bases outside the gene matches: 4. The CDR3 reads CASSFELAGYEQYF. CDR3 nucleotides: TGTGCCAGCAGCTTCGAACTAGCGGGTTACGAGCAGTACTTC. Supplemented by reference TRBV11-3 and TRBJ2-7, the full variable domain reads EAGVVQSPRYKIIEKKQPVAFWCNPISGHNTLYWYLQNLGQGPELLIRYENEEAVDDSQLPKDRFSAERLKGVDSTLKIQPAELGDSAVYLCASSFELAGYEQYFGPGTRLTVT.

As to this clonotype: This could be a read error, since a much larger clone is one nucleotide away. The CDR3 sequence is CASGPSGMSEAIQYF. DNA of the CDR3: TGTGCCAGCGGCCCTTCTGGCATGTCTGAGGCTATTCAGTACTTC. This rearrangement joins TRBV7-8 to TRBJ2-4; D gene ambiguous. The CDR3 loop spans 15 amino acids. V lost 8 bases and J lost 10, with 24 bases in between. CDR1 and CDR2 (germline): SGHVS, FQNEAQ.

The V gene is TRBV4-3, the J gene TRBJ2-3; weak D call: TRBD1 (5 bases). This CDR3 comprises 14 residues. Germline V gene lookup returns CDR1 LGHNA and CDR2 YSLEER. Deletions cut 4 bases from V and 4 bases from J, with 12 bases between. CDR3 in DNA: TGCGCCAGCAGCCCTTGGGGCAGCTCAGATACGCAGTATTTT. Translated, it gives CASSPWGSSDTQYF.

This clonotype was recorded a few times. The CDR3 spells CASSFGQGVYNEQFF. Here the CDR3 DNA reads TGTGCCAGCAGCTTCGGACAGGGGGTTTACAATGAGCAGTTCTTC. V gene TRBV7-9 combines with J gene TRBJ2-1; TRBD1 agrees at 10 bases. The V gene end was trimmed by 3 bases and the J gene end by 4 bases; junction bases not matched to a gene: 3. The CDR3 is 15 residues long. Germline assignment: CDR1 SEHNR and CDR2 FQNEAQ (reference sequence).

In the case of this clonotype: This may stem from a read error, because a much larger clone lies one nucleotide away. This chain joins TRBV5-6 and TRBJ2-7, with a tentative D call TRBD1 (6 bases). Germline CDR1 and CDR2: SGHDT and YYEEEE. The CDR3 extends over 13 amino acids. The germline V and J ends were trimmed by 2 bases and 6 bases, with 12 bases remaining between them. CDR3 region: CASSFSEGVEQYF. The DNA for the CDR3 is TGTGCCAGCAGCTTTTCCGAGGGGGTCGAGCAGTACTTC.

This clonotype was detected ten times or more. J is TRBJ2-7 and V is TRBV5-4; TRBD2 agrees at 7 bases. Germline assignment: CDR1 SGHNT and CDR2 YYREEE (reference sequence). The ends lost 4 bases at V and 4 bases at J; junction bases unmatched: 14. The CDR3 runs 16 residues. The DNA for the CDR3 is TGTGCCAGCAGCCGGAGGTCTAGCGGAGCTTGGTACGAGCAGTACTTC. This encodes CASSRRSSGAWYEQYF.

A few counts support this clonotype. V gene TRBV11-3 combines with J gene TRBJ1-1, with 7 bases lining up with TRBD1. Germline trimming cut 1 base from V and 5 bases from J; bases unmatched to any gene: 10. Looked up from germline, CDR1 is SGHNT and CDR2 is YENEEA. This CDR3 region has 16 residues. In DNA form, the CDR3 reads TGTGCCAGCAGCTTAGGGTCCCCAGGGGGTAGGACTGAAGCTTTCTTT. This codes for CASSLGSPGGRTEAFF.

At least ten counts were recorded for this clonotype. The V gene is TRBV6-5, the J gene TRBJ2-7; D possibly corresponds to TRBD2 (5 bases). V shed 2 bases and J shed 1 base, with 15 bases lying between them. Germline V lookup: CDR1 MNHEY, CDR2 SVGAGI. The CDR3 sequence is 16 residues long. CDR3 loop: CASSYTREGWSYEQYF. The DNA of the CDR3 is TGTGCCAGCAGTTACACTCGGGAAGGTTGGTCCTACGAGCAGTACTTC.

Points on this clonotype: This CDR3 is missing its conserved last phenylalanine or tryptophan, likely due to a read error. V gene TRBV7-9 combines with J gene TRBJ2-7; possible D gene TRBD1, 6 bases. This CDR3 contains 16 residues. CDR1 is SEHNR, CDR2 FQNEAQ, per germline (reference sequence). The V and J ends lost 5 bases and 0 bases respectively, with 17 bases between them. CDR3 sequence: CASSPRQVSFSYEQYL. DNA for the CDR3: TGTGCCAGCAGCCCAAGACAGGTTAGCTTCTCCTACGAGCAGTACCTC.

This clonotype was recorded at least ten times. The chain has TRBV27 and TRBJ1-4; TRBD1 is a possible D gene (5 bases). Germline V gene data show CDR1 as MNHEY and CDR2 as SMNVEV (reference sequence). The CDR3 length is 16 residues. The V end was cut by 6 bases, the J end by 8 bases, with 22 bases between. This CDR3 is CASSLLPGRGNEKLFF. The DNA for the CDR3 is TGTGCCAGCAGCCTGCTCCCAGGGAGGGGTAACGAAAAACTGTTTTTT.

This clonotype was observed at least ten times. The gene calls are TRBV19 and TRBJ2-3; TRBD2 aligns across 9 bases. The CDR3 length is 15 residues. The germline gives CDR1 LNHDA, CDR2 SQIVND (reference sequence). The V gene end was trimmed by 5 bases and the J gene end by 5 bases; junction bases not matched to a gene: 8. CDR3 protein: CASSYEREAGDTQYF. The CDR3 DNA follows: TGTGCCAGTAGTTACGAGCGGGAGGCAGGAGATACGCAGTATTTT.

This clonotype was counted only a few times. The chain couples TRBV10-2 to TRBJ2-7; maybe TRBD2 (6 bases). This CDR3 spans 15 amino acids. Trimming shortened V by 3 bases and J by 4 bases, and 16 bases separated the two germline ends. CDR1 and CDR2 from the germline V gene are WSHSY and SAAADI. In DNA, the CDR3 is TGCGCCAGCAGTGATGTAGCGGAGGGCTCTTACGAGCAGTACTTC. It encodes CASSDVAEGSYEQYF.

By frequency in the sample, this clonotype is medium-sized. V is TRBV7-2 and J is TRBJ2-3; a possible D gene is TRBD2 (6 bases). V gave up 1 base and J gave up 2 bases, with 13 bases separating them. Germline assignment: CDR1 SGHTA and CDR2 FQGNSA. The length of the CDR3 is 16 residues. The DNA of the CDR3 is TGTGCCAGCAGCTTAGTGTCTGGGACTCCCACAGATACGCAGTATTTT. Protein sequence: CASSLVSGTPTDTQYF.

This clonotype appeared a few times. The CDR3 sequence is CASRSGGSETQYF. CDR3 coding DNA: TGTGCCAGCAGGTCAGGGGGCTCGGAGACCCAGTACTTC. This chain joins TRBV2 and TRBJ2-5, with 8 bases matching TRBD1. Per the germline V gene, CDR1 is SNHLY and CDR2 is FYNNEI. After removal of 6 bases from V and 5 bases from J, the junction contained 5 bases not matched to a gene. This CDR3 spans 13 amino acids.

This clonotype has a handful of counts. A read error may account for a junction end that differs from germline. CDR3 protein: CSARGDSYNSPLHF. CDR3 in DNA: TGCAGTGCGAGAGGGGACTCCTATAATTCACCCCTCCACTTT. The chain has TRBV20-1 and TRBJ1-6; TRBD1 might be the D (5 bases). The CDR3 is made up of 14 amino acids. Per the germline V gene, CDR1 is DFQATT and CDR2 is SNEGSKA (reference sequence).

This clonotype has ten or more counts. The chain uses TRBV20-1 and TRBJ2-1; no reliable D call. The germline V gene encodes CDR1 DFQATT and CDR2 SNEGSKA (reference sequence). V gave up 5 bases and J gave up 9 bases, with 11 bases separating them. The CDR3 is 11 residues long. CDR3 region: CSAYRLGEQFF. The CDR3 nucleotides are TGCAGTGCTTATAGGCTCGGTGAGCAGTTCTTC.

This clonotype appeared many times. The chain joins TRBV27 to TRBJ2-7, with D perhaps given as TRBD1 or TRBD2 (6 bases each). V was clipped by 7 bases and J by 2 bases, with 18 bases between them. CDR3 length: 15 residues. CDR1 is MNHEY and CDR2 is SMNVEV in the germline V gene (reference sequence). This CDR3 is CASTLHLGGPYEQYF. The CDR3 DNA reads as TGTGCCAGCACTTTGCATTTGGGGGGCCCCTACGAGCAGTACTTC.

This clonotype was seen at least ten times. V gene TRBV5-1 combines with J gene TRBJ2-5; 8 bases match TRBD1. This CDR3 has 17 amino acids. V dropped 0 bases and J dropped 6; count of bases not matched to a gene: 13. Germline V lookup: CDR1 SGHRS, CDR2 YFSETQ. The CDR3 here is CASSLALSGQDLKTQYF. CDR3 DNA: TGCGCCAGCAGCTTGGCCCTATCGGGACAGGACTTAAAGACCCAGTACTTC. Combining the CDR3 with reference TRBV5-1 and TRBJ2-5 gives the whole variable domain KAGVTQTPRYLIKTRGQQVTLSCSPISGHRSVSWYQQTPGQGLQFLFEYFSETQRNKGNFPGRFSGRQFSNSRSEMNVSTLELGDSALYLCASSLALSGQDLKTQYFGPGTRLLVL.

This clonotype was observed a handful of times. The junction differs from germline at one of its ends, possibly a read error. This chain connects TRBV9 to TRBJ2-5, with D tentatively TRBD1 (5 bases). This CDR3 is 14 amino acids long. Germline V CDR1 and CDR2: SGDLS, YYNGEE. DNA of the CDR3: TGTGTCAGCAGCCCAAGGACATTGGAAGAGACCCAGTACTTC. It encodes CVSSPRTLEETQYF.

Turning to this clonotype: It may be a read error: a sequence one base away is much more abundant. This CDR3 fails to terminate in the conserved phenylalanine or tryptophan, so it likely reflects a read error. The J gene is TRBJ1-5, the V gene TRBV6-5; D is undetermined. This CDR3 spans 13 amino acids. Per the germline V gene, CDR1 is MNHEY and CDR2 is SVGAGI. V shed 0 bases and J shed 3 bases, with 3 bases lying between them. CDR3 sequence: CASSYSDNQPQHL. CDR3 DNA: TGTGCCAGCAGTTACTCGGACAATCAGCCCCAGCATCTT.

As for this clonotype: A much more abundant neighbour one base away suggests this may be a read error. The chain employs TRBV11-2 and TRBJ1-2; 9 bases fit TRBD1. CDR3 length: 16 residues. Germline assignment: CDR1 SGHAT and CDR2 FQNNGV. CDR3 coding DNA: TGTGCCAGCAGCTTACGTACAGGGGGCCAGGGCTATGGCTGCACCTTC. This translates into CASSLRTGGQGYGCTF.

This clonotype was counted at least ten times. J is TRBJ2-7 and V is TRBV12-3 or TRBV12-4, with TRBD2 identical over 9 bases. The CDR3 extends over 14 amino acids. J gave up 5 bases and V 3 bases, and 5 bases lay outside the gene matches. The CDR3 sequence is CASSLIAGVHEQYF. CDR3 coding DNA: TGTGCCAGCAGTTTGATAGCGGGAGTCCACGAGCAGTACTTC.

In its sample, this clonotype was seen a few times. The gene calls are TRBV30 and TRBJ2-1; 15 nucleotides match TRBD2. Trimming cost V 4 bases and J 5 bases; bases outside gene matches: 9. This CDR3 is 17 amino acids long. From germline, CDR1 is GTSNPN and CDR2 SVGIG (reference sequence). The DNA of the CDR3 is TGTGCCTGGATACCGTGGGGGACTAGCGGGAGGAACAATGAGCAGTTCTTC. Residues: CAWIPWGTSGRNNEQFF.

The chain combines TRBV19 with TRBJ2-1, with 10 bases matching TRBD1. Trimming took 6 bases from V and 7 from J; bases not matched to a gene: 15. The germline CDR1 and CDR2 sequences are LNHDA and SQIVND (reference sequence). The CDR3 runs 17 residues. CDR3 in amino acids: CASSLPDRGQGLNEQFF. As DNA, the CDR3 is TGTGCCAGTAGCCTCCCAGACCGGGGACAGGGGTTGAATGAGCAGTTCTTC.

Concerning this clonotype itself: A read error may be the cause here, since a much bigger clone is one base away. The chain uses TRBV27 and TRBJ2-7, with D possibly TRBD1 on 6 matching bases. Per germline, CDR1 MNHEY and CDR2 SMNVEV (reference sequence). This CDR3 has 13 amino acids. CDR3: CASSYRATYGQYF. In DNA, the CDR3 is TGTGCCAGCAGTTACAGGGCCACCTACGGGCAGTACTTC.

Note on this clonotype: This probably arose from a read error, given a far larger clone one base away. The chain uses TRBV25-1 and TRBJ1-1; D is unclear. CDR1 MGHDK and CDR2 SYGVNS come from the germline V gene. The CDR3 loop spans 11 amino acids. DNA for the CDR3: TGTGCCAGCAGTCTGGGCACTGAAGTTTTCTTT. This encodes CASSLGTEVFF.

This clonotype has a handful of counts. The genes are TRBV6-5 and TRBJ2-7; 7 bases fit TRBD2. From germline, CDR1 is MNHEY and CDR2 SVGAGI. CDR3 length: 17 residues. With V trimmed by 6 bases and J by 2 bases, 16 bases remained unmatched. CDR3 sequence reads: CASRNKGASGSTYEQYF. CDR3 bases: TGTGCCAGCAGGAATAAGGGAGCTAGCGGATCGACCTACGAGCAGTACTTC.